This section outlines one T cell receptor beta chain sequence together with its context. Its antigen remains unidentified. This sample is drawn from a study of post-analysis software for immune sequencing data. Regarding the study as a whole: Significantly lower normalized Chao1 diversity was seen in multiple sclerosis patients than in controls. Five TRBV segments, including TRBV5-6, TRBV5-1 and TRBV20-1, were more frequent in patients than controls.

Built from TCR beta cDNA, the libraries had unique molecular identifiers in them. Each CDR3 protein is one row after TCRdb ran MiXCR on the PCR reads. The data show 600,000 to 700,000 distinct CDR3 sequences, approximately 59% seen once. CDR3 size: 14 residues. Trimming removed 7 bases from V and 3 bases from J, with 15 bases in between. Germline V gene sequence: CDR1 SGHTA, CDR2 FQGNSA. Sequenced sample: blood. The origin of this receptor is a girl between 2 and 10 years old with multiple sclerosis. The V and J genes are TRBV7-2 and TRBJ1-2, with D hard to call. This CDR3 is CASTLPSSYYGYTF. The CDR3 DNA reads as TGTGCCAGCACATTACCCAGCAGCTACTATGGCTACACCTTC.